This T cell receptor (beta chain) emerged from a study of blood T cell repertoires in COVID-19. Study-level information: From the United States, Italy and Spain came samples of acute and convalescent COVID-19. PBMCs, B-cell-depleted T cells, or T cells were the source of the cDNA or gDNA that made up the material.

In the original workflow: Amplification with reference gene primers provided the estimates of nucleated cell counts. Libraries were prepared by immunoSEQ multiplex PCR; TCRdb keeps only in-frame clonotypes and omits some of them. The V and J calls and clone size come from that table; D and trimming were worked out from the DNA. The data hold about 94,000 clones, with around 87% observed a single time. Germline CDR1 and CDR2: SGHRS and YFSETQ. Trimming removed 3 bases at V and 4 bases at J, with 8 bases between. CDR3 size: 12 residues. Worth noting for this clone: Different DNA sequences within this sample yield the same CDR3.

The sequencing input was peripheral blood. This chain joins TRBV5-1 and TRBJ2-7; tentatively, D is TRBD1 (6 bases). The clonotype was recovered from a human donor with acute or convalescent COVID-19. The donor label of this sample is uncertain. In DNA, the CDR3 is TGCGCCAGCAGCTCTCAGGGGTACGAGCAGTACTTC. It specifies CASSSQGYEQYF.